This TCR beta chain was found in a study of regulatory T cells in long-lasting Graves disease. This clonotype was seen many times. CDR3 size: 15 residues. In germline, CDR1 is MNHEY, CDR2 SMNVEV (reference sequence). V trimming: 5 bases; J trimming: 5 bases; junction bases outside the gene matches: 7. Investigators prepared the TCR beta libraries by applying iRepertoire HTBI primers and Arm-PCR of CDR3 regions. One entry per CDR3 protein, called by TCRdb with MiXCR from the multiplex PCR reads. The table lists some 500,000 distinct CDR3 sequences, roughly 14% of them singletons, with roughly a tenth in the top ten. Indicated time point: newly diagnosed GD, antithyroid drugs for less than 3 months. Scientists built the TCR library using RNA that was extracted from PBMCs. This sample was also put to use in a study of T cells in Graves' hyperthyroidism and ophthalmopathy.

Specimen: peripheral blood mononuclear cells (PBMCs), collected at new diagnosis, from a patient treated with antithyroid drugs. This chain connects TRBV27 to TRBJ2-2; 8 bases are a match to TRBD1. The TCR was taken from a man aged 25-40 years with Graves disease. This CDR3 reads CASSEDRGETGELFF. Here the CDR3 DNA reads TGTGCCAGCAGTGAAGACAGGGGAGAGACCGGGGAGCTGTTTTTT.